Listed below are T cell receptor beta chains from one sample, sequenced in a study of cytomegalovirus exposure and HLA in healthy donors. Some clones are missing from TCRdb's copy, which holds only in-frame ones; the method was immunoSEQ multiplex PCR. Its listing shows 65,000 to 85,000 clones. The specimen was PBMCs. All receptors derive from a female donor in good health and CMV-seropositive. Each CDR3 is given with its conserved first and last residue. Each record gives: D gene, V gene, J gene, CDR3 length, CDR3 DNA, CDR3 protein. D genes are given only for firm matches.

d_call: -; v_call: TRBV10-3; j_call: TRBJ1-3; cdr3_length: 17; cdr3_nt: TGTGCCATCAGTGCTCAGGGCCTACCCTCCTCTGGAAACACCATATATTTT; cdr3_aa: CAISAQGLPSSGNTIYF
d_call: -; v_call: TRBV30; j_call: TRBJ1-1; cdr3_length: 15; cdr3_nt: TGTGCCTGGAGTGATCTCGGGGACATGAACACTGAAGCTTTCTTT; cdr3_aa: CAWSDLGDMNTEAFF
d_call: TRBD2; v_call: TRBV9; j_call: TRBJ2-2; cdr3_length: 18; cdr3_nt: TGTGCCAGCAGCATCGGACTAGCGGGAGATGTGAGCACCGGGGAGCTGTTTTTT; cdr3_aa: CASSIGLAGDVSTGELFF
d_call: -; v_call: TRBV12-5; j_call: TRBJ1-1; cdr3_length: 14; cdr3_nt: TGTGCTAGTGGTTTTCAGGGGCTCAACACTGAAGCTTTCTTT; cdr3_aa: CASGFQGLNTEAFF
d_call: TRBD1; v_call: TRBV28; j_call: TRBJ1-5; cdr3_length: 15; cdr3_nt: TGTGCCAGCAGTTTACCACAGGGGAGCAATCAGCCCCAGCATTTT; cdr3_aa: CASSLPQGSNQPQHF
d_call: -; v_call: TRBV4-1; j_call: TRBJ2-5; cdr3_length: 13; cdr3_nt: TGCGCCAGCAGCCAAGTACTAGGGGAGACCCAGTACTTC; cdr3_aa: CASSQVLGETQYF
d_call: -; v_call: TRBV29-1; j_call: TRBJ2-7; cdr3_length: 14; cdr3_nt: TGCAGCGTCCTAGGGGGCGCCAGGGCGGGAGAGCAGTACTTC; cdr3_aa: CSVLGGARAGEQYF
d_call: TRBD2; v_call: TRBV5-4; j_call: TRBJ2-2; cdr3_length: 16; cdr3_nt: TGTGCCAGCAGCCCCGGGGGAGGGACGGGCACCGGGGAGCTGTTTTTT; cdr3_aa: CASSPGGGTGTGELFF
d_call: TRBD1; v_call: TRBV4-1; j_call: TRBJ2-1; cdr3_length: 14; cdr3_nt: TGCGCCAGCAGCCGAGGGACAGGGAAAAATGAGCAGTTCTTC; cdr3_aa: CASSRGTGKNEQFF
d_call: -; v_call: TRBV30; j_call: TRBJ1-5; cdr3_length: 15; cdr3_nt: TGTGCCTGGAGTGCCATATCAGGGATGGCTCAGCCCCAGCATTTT; cdr3_aa: CAWSAISGMAQPQHF
d_call: TRBD1; v_call: TRBV7-2; j_call: TRBJ2-1; cdr3_length: 14; cdr3_nt: TGTGCCAGCAGCTTGAACAGGGGTCTAAATGAGCAGTTCTTC; cdr3_aa: CASSLNRGLNEQFF
d_call: -; v_call: TRBV4-3; j_call: TRBJ1-5; cdr3_length: 15; cdr3_nt: TGCGCCAGCAGCCAAGGGACAGCGAGCAATCAGCCCCAGCATTTT; cdr3_aa: CASSQGTASNQPQHF
d_call: TRBD2; v_call: TRBV29-1; j_call: TRBJ2-1; cdr3_length: 14; cdr3_nt: TGCAGCGGGCGGGGGACCGGGTTCTACAATGAGCAGTTCTTC; cdr3_aa: CSGRGTGFYNEQFF
d_call: -; v_call: TRBV5-1; j_call: TRBJ1-1; cdr3_length: 14; cdr3_nt: TGCGCCAGCAGCTCGGGTCCGATGAACACTGAAGCTTTCTTT; cdr3_aa: CASSSGPMNTEAFF
d_call: TRBD1; v_call: TRBV10-3; j_call: TRBJ2-7; cdr3_length: 13; cdr3_nt: TGTGCCATCAGCGGACAGGGCACCTACGAGCAGTACTTC; cdr3_aa: CAISGQGTYEQYF
d_call: -; v_call: TRBV7-9; j_call: TRBJ2-5; cdr3_length: 14; cdr3_nt: TGTGCCACCTCTAAAACAGGCTACCAAGAGACCCAGTACTTC; cdr3_aa: CATSKTGYQETQYF
d_call: -; v_call: TRBV7-2; j_call: TRBJ2-7; cdr3_length: 12; cdr3_nt: TGTGCCAGCAACCAGGGCTCCTACGAGCAGTACTTC; cdr3_aa: CASNQGSYEQYF
d_call: -; v_call: TRBV19; j_call: TRBJ2-1; cdr3_length: 15; cdr3_nt: TGTGCCAGTAGTGCGGAGGGGACAGTCAACAATGAGCAGTTCTTC; cdr3_aa: CASSAEGTVNNEQFF
d_call: TRBD1; v_call: TRBV6-5; j_call: TRBJ1-1; cdr3_length: 16; cdr3_nt: TGTGCCAGCAGTTACTTAAAGGGACAGGGGAACACTGAAGCTTTCTTT; cdr3_aa: CASSYLKGQGNTEAFF
d_call: -; v_call: TRBV28; j_call: TRBJ2-7; cdr3_length: 15; cdr3_nt: TGTGCCAGCAGTTCCTCCACCGGTCTCTTGTACGAGCAGTACTTC; cdr3_aa: CASSSSTGLLYEQYF
d_call: -; v_call: TRBV7-9; j_call: TRBJ2-3; cdr3_length: 15; cdr3_nt: TGTGCCAGCAGCCGACAGGTCCAATCCACAGATACGCAGTATTTT; cdr3_aa: CASSRQVQSTDTQYF
d_call: TRBD1; v_call: TRBV5-6; j_call: TRBJ1-6; cdr3_length: 14; cdr3_nt: TGTGCCAGCAGCTCGACAGGGAATAATTCACCCCTCCACTTT; cdr3_aa: CASSSTGNNSPLHF
d_call: -; v_call: TRBV5-1; j_call: TRBJ1-2; cdr3_length: 13; cdr3_nt: TGCGCCAGCAGCTTTTGGGGGGGTGAGGGCTACACCTTC; cdr3_aa: CASSFWGGEGYTF
d_call: -; v_call: TRBV19; j_call: TRBJ1-4; cdr3_length: 13; cdr3_nt: TGTGCCAGCGAGAGGACAGTAAATGAAAAACTGTTTTTT; cdr3_aa: CASERTVNEKLFF